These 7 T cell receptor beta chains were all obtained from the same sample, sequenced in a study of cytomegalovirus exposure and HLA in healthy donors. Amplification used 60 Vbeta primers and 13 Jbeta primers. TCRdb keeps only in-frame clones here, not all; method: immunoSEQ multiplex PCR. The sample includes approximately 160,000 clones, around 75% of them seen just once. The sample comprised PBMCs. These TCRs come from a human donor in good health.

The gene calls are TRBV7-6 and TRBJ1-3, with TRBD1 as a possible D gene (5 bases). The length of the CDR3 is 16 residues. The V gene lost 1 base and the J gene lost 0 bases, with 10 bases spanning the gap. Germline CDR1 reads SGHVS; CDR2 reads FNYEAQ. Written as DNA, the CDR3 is TGTGCCAGCAGCTTAGGAGAACAGGCCTCTGGAAACACCATATATTTT. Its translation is CASSLGEQASGNTIYF.

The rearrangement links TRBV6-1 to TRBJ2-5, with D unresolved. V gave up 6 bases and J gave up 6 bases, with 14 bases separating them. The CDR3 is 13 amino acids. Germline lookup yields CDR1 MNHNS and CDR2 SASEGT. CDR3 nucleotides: TGTGCCAGCAGCCCCCCCGCGATCCAGACCCAGTACTTC. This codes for CASSPPAIQTQYF.

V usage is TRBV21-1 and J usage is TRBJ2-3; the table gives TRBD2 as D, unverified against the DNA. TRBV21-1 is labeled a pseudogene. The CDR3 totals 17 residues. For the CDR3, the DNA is TGTGCCAGCAGCAAAGTCTCGCGGGGGGCTAGCACAGATACGCAGTATTTT. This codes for CASSKVSRGASTDTQYF.

CDR3 DNA: TGTGCCAGTGGGACAGGGAGGGGCACTGAAGCTTTCTTT. Residues: CASGTGRGTEAFF. This chain links TRBV27 with TRBJ1-1; 9 bases are a match to TRBD1. This CDR3 is built from 13 residues. The V gene end was trimmed by 9 bases and the J gene end by 4 bases; junction bases not matched to a gene: 6. Germline V gene sequence: CDR1 MNHEY, CDR2 SMNVEV (reference sequence).

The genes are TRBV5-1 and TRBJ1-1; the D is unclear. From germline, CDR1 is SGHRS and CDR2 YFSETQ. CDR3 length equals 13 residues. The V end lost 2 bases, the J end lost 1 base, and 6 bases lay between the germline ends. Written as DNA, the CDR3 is TGCGCCAGCAGCTTCCAGGAGAACACTGAAGCTTTCTTT. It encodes CASSFQENTEAFF. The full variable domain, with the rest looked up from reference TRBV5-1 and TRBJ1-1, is KAGVTQTPRYLIKTRGQQVTLSCSPISGHRSVSWYQQTPGQGLQFLFEYFSETQRNKGNFPGRFSGRQFSNSRSEMNVSTLELGDSALYLCASSFQENTEAFFGQGTRLTVV.

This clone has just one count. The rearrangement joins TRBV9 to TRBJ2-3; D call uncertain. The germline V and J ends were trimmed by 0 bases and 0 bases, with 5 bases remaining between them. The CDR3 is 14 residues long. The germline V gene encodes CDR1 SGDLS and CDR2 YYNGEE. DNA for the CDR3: TGTGCCAGCAGCGTAGAATATAGCACAGATACGCAGTATTTT. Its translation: CASSVEYSTDTQYF. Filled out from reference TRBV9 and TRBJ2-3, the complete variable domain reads DSGVTQTPKHLITATGQRVTLRCSPRSGDLSVYWYQQSLDQGLQFLIQYYNGEERAKGNILERFSAQQFPDLHSELNLSSLELGDSALYFCASSVEYSTDTQYFGPGTRLTVL.

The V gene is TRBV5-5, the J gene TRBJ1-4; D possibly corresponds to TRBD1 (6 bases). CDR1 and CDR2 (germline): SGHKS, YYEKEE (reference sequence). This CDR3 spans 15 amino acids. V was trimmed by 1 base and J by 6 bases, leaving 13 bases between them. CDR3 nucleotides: TGTGCCAGCAGCTTGCTGGGACAAGAGTATGAAAAACTGTTTTTT. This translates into CASSLLGQEYEKLFF.